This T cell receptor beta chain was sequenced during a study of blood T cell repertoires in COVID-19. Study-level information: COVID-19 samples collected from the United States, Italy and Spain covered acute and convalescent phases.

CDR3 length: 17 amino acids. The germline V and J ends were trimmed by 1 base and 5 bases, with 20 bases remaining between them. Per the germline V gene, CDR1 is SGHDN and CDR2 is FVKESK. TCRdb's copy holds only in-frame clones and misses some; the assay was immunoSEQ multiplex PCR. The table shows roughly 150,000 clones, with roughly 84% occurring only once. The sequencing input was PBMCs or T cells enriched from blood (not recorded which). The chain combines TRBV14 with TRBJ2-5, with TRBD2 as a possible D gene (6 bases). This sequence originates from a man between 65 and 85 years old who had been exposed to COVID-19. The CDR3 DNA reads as TGTGCCAGCAGCCAAGTCGCAGCGTACCTAGGAGGGGAGACCCAGTACTTC. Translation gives CASSQVAAYLGGETQYF.